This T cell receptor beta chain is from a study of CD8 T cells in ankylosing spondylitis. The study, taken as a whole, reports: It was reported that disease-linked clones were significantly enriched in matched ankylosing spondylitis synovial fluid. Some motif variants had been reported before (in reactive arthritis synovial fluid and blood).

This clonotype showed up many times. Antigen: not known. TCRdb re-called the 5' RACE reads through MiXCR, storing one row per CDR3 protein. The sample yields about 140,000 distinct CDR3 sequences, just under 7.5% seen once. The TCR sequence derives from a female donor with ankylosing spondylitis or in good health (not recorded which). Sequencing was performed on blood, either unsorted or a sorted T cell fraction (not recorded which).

The CDR3, as DNA: TGTGCCAGCAGCTTCCAGGGGCTCGGTGAAAAACTGTTTTTT. The encoded protein is CASSFQGLGEKLFF. This chain joins TRBV7-8 and TRBJ1-4, with D tentatively TRBD1 (6 bases). The CDR3 contains 14 residues. Germline CDR1 and CDR2: SGHVS and FQNEAQ. Between the trimmed V and J ends, which lost 3 bases and 7 bases, there was a span of 12 bases. Supplemented by reference TRBV7-8 and TRBJ1-4, the full variable domain reads GAGVSQSPRYKVAKRGQDVALRCDPISGHVSLFWYQQALGQGPEFLTYFQNEAQLDKSGLPSDRFFAERPEGSVSTLKIQRTQQEDSAVYLCASSFQGLGEKLFFGSGTQLSVL.